This TCR beta chain was identified in a study of blood T cells in healthy people across ages. Next came a second PCR, run for about 7 to 11 cycles, which used a sample-barcoded 5' primer along with a J-beta primer mix. TCRdb reanalysed the 5' RACE reads using MiXCR and keeps one entry per CDR3 protein. The sample consists of 1.4 million or so distinct CDR3 sequences, around 40% of them appearing once. Russia was home to the donors, healthy Caucasian individuals aged 6 to 90. The table lists this clonotype with many counts. As yet, its antigen is unknown. The germline gives CDR1 SEHNR, CDR2 FQNEAQ (reference sequence). V shed 5 bases and J shed 3 bases, with 5 bases lying between them. The CDR3 covers 11 residues. General study results and limits: Unknown CMV status may confound age-related changes in expanded clones. Researchers deemed the diversity estimates from one million T cells underestimates. Percentage of naive T cells showed a strong correlation with TCR beta diversity.

This receptor was obtained from a woman younger than 30 in good health. Sequencing used blood. V gene TRBV7-9 combines with J gene TRBJ2-7; D gene ambiguous. The CDR3 spells CASSPLYEQYF. CDR3 nucleotides: TGTGCCAGCAGCCCCCTCTACGAGCAGTACTTC.